This TCR beta chain was retrieved from a study of identical twins. The CDR3 extends over 17 amino acids. This clonotype has just a few counts. In TCRdb, the 5' RACE reads were re-called with MiXCR into one record per CDR3 protein. The table records 200,000 to 250,000 distinct CDR3 sequences, about 13% of them present only once. The sample was also reused in another study, on yellow fever vaccine responses in identical twins. From that paper: Twins reportedly appeared to share part of their vaccine T cell response while keeping part individual.

The V gene is TRBV21-1, the J gene TRBJ2-7; the table's D call TRBD2 went unverified against the DNA. TRBV21-1 is a pseudogene locus. The sample consisted of memory (CD45RO+) T cells sorted from blood. This clonotype was obtained from a woman aged 18 to 35 in good health. The CDR3 protein is CASSKSYRLAGAYEQYF. CDR3 bases: TGTGCCAGCAGCAAATCCTATAGACTAGCGGGAGCCTACGAGCAGTACTTC.